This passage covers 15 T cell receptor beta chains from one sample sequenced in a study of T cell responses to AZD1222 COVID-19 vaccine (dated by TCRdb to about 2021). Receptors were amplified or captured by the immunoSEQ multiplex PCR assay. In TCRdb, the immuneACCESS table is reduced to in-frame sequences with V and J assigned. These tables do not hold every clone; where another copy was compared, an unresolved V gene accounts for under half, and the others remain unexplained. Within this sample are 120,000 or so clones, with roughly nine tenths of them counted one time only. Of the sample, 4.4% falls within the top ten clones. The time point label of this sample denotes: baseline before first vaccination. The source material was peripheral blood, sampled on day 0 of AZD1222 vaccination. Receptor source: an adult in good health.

The CDR3 sequence: CSVEDSYQETQYF. In DNA form, the CDR3 reads TGCAGCGTTGAAGACAGCTACCAAGAGACCCAGTACTTC. V and J are TRBV29-1 and TRBJ2-5; the D is unclear. The CDR3 has 13 amino acids. Trimming took off 0 bases at V and 0 bases at J, with 5 bases between the two ends. The germline gives CDR1 SQVTM, CDR2 ANQGSEA.

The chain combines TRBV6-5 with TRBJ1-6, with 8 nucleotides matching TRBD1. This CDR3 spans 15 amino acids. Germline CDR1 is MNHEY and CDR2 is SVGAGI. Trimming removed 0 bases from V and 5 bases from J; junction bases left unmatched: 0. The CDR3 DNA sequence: TGTGCCAGCAGTTACTCGACAGGGGATAATTCACCCCTCCACTTT. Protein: CASSYSTGDNSPLHF.

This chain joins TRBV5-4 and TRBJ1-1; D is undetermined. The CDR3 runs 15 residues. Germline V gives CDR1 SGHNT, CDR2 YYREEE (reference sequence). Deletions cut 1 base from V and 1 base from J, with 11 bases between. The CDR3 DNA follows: TGTGCCAGCAGCTTGTCTGGACGGCGGAACACTGAAGCTTTCTTT. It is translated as CASSLSGRRNTEAFF.

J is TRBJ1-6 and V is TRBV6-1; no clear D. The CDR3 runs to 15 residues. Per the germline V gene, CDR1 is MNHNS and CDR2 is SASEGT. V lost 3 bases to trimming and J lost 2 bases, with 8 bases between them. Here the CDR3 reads CASSDRVTYNSPLHF. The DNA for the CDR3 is TGTGCCAGCAGTGATAGGGTTACCTATAATTCACCCCTCCACTTT.

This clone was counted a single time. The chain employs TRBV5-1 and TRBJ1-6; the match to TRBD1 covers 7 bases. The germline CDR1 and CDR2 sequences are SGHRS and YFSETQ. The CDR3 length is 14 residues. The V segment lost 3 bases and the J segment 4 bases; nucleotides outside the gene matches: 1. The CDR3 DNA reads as TGCGCCAGCAGCTCGGGACAGTATAATTCACCCCTCCACTTT. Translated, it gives CASSSGQYNSPLHF.

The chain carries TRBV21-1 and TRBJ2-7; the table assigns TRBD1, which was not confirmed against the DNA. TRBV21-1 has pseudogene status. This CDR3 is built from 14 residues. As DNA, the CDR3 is TGTGCCAGCAGCCCCACAGGGGGCTCCTACGAGCAGTACTTC. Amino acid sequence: CASSPTGGSYEQYF.

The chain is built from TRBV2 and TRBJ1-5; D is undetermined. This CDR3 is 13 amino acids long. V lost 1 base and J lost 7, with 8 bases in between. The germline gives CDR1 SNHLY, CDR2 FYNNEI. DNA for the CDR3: TGTGCCAGCAGTGAAGGCGGCGACCAGCCCCAGCATTTT. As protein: CASSEGGDQPQHF.

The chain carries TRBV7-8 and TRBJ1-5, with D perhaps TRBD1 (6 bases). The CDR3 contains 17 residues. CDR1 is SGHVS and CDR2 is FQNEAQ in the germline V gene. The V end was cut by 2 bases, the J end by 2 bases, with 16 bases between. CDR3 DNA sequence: TGTGCCAGCAGCTTATACCCGGCAGGGGCGGGCAATCAGCCCCAGCATTTT. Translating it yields CASSLYPAGAGNQPQHF. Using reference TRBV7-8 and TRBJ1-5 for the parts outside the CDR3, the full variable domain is GAGVSQSPRYKVAKRGQDVALRCDPISGHVSLFWYQQALGQGPEFLTYFQNEAQLDKSGLPSDRFFAERPEGSVSTLKIQRTQQEDSAVYLCASSLYPAGAGNQPQHFGDGTRLSIL.

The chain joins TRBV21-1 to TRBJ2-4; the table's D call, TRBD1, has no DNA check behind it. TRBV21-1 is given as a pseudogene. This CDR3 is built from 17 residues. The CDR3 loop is CASSPEGTGGTENIQYF. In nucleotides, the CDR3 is TGTGCCAGCAGCCCAGAGGGGACAGGGGGTACGGAAAACATTCAGTACTTC.

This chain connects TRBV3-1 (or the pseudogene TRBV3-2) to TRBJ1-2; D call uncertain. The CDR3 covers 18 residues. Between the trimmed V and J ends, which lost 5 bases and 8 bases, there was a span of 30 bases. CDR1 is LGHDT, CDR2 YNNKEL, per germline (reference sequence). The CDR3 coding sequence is TGTGCCAGCAGCGGAGATCTCACCCAAGCCCCGGAGGGCAGCGGCTACACCTTC. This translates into CASSGDLTQAPEGSGYTF.

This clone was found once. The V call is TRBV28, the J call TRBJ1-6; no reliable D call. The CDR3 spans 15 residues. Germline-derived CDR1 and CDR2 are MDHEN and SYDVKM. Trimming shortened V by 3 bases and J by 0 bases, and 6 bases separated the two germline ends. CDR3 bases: TGTGCCAGCAGTTTTCGGGGCTCCTATAATTCACCCCTCCACTTT. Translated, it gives CASSFRGSYNSPLHF.

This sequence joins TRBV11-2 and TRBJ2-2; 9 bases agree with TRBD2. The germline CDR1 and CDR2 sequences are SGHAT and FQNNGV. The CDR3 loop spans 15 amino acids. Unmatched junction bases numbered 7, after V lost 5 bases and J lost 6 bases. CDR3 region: CASSAQLAGSGELFF. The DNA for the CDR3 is TGTGCCAGCAGCGCCCAACTAGCGGGTTCCGGGGAGCTGTTTTTT.

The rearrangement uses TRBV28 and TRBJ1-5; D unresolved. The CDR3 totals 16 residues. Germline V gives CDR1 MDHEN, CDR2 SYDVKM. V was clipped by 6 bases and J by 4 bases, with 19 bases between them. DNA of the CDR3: TGTGCCAGCAGCGCTGAACCCGGACTGACTAATCAGCCCCAGCATTTT. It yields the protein CASSAEPGLTNQPQHF.

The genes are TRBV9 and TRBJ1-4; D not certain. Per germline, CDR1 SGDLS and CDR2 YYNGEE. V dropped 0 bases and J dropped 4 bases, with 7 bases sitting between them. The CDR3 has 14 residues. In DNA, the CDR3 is TGTGCCAGCAGCGTAGATCCAGTTAATGAAAAACTGTTTTTT. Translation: CASSVDPVNEKLFF. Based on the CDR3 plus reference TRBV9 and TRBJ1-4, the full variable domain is DSGVTQTPKHLITATGQRVTLRCSPRSGDLSVYWYQQSLDQGLQFLIQYYNGEERAKGNILERFSAQQFPDLHSELNLSSLELGDSALYFCASSVDPVNEKLFFGSGTQLSVL.

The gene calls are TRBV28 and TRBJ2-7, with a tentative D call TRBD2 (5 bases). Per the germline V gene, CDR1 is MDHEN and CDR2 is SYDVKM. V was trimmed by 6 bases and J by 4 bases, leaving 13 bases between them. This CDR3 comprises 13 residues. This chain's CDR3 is CASSRLGLYEQYF. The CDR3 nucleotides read TGTGCCAGCAGCCGCCTAGGACTGTACGAGCAGTACTTC. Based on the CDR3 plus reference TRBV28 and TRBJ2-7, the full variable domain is DVKVTQSSRYLVKRTGEKVFLECVQDMDHENMFWYRQDPGLGLRLIYFSYDVKMKEKGDIPEGYSVSREKKERFSLILESASTNQTSMYLCASSRLGLYEQYFGPGTRLTVT.